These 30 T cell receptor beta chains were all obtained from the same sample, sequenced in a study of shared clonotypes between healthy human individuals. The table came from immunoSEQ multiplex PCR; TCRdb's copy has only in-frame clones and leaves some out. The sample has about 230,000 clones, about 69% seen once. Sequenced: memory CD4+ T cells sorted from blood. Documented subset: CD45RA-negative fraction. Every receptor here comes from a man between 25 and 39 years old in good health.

In DNA form, the CDR3 reads TGTGCCAGCTCAATTAGCGGGGGCTACAATGAGCAGTTCTTC. Amino acids: CASSISGGYNEQFF. This chain connects TRBV18 to TRBJ2-1, with TRBD2 matching 9 bases. Trimming cost V 5 bases and J 3 bases; bases outside gene matches: 2. Germline-derived CDR1 and CDR2 are KGHSH and LQKENI. The CDR3 is 14 amino acids.

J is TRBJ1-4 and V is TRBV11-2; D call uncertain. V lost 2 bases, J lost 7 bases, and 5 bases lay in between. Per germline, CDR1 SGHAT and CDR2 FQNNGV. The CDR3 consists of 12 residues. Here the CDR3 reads CASSLLPEKLFF. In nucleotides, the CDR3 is TGTGCCAGCAGCTTACTACCTGAAAAACTGTTTTTT.

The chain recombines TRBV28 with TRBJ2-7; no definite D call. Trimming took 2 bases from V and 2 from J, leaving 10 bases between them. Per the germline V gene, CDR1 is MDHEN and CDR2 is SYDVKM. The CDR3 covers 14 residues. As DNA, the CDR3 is TGTGCCAGCAGTTTAGTGAGAACTACCTACGAGCAGTACTTC. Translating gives CASSLVRTTYEQYF.

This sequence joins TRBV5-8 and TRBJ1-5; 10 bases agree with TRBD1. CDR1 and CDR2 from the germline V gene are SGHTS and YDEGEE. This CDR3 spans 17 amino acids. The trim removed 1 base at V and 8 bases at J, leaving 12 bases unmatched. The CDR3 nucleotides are TGTGCCAGCAGCTTGTTAAAAATCGACAGGGGGCTTGAGCCCCAGCATTTT. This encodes CASSLLKIDRGLEPQHF. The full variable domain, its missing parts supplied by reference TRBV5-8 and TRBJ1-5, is EAGVTQSPTHLIKTRGQQATLRCSPISGHTSVYWYQQALGLGLQFLLWYDEGEERNRGNFPPRFSGRQFPNYSSELNVNALELEDSALYLCASSLLKIDRGLEPQHFGDGTRLSIL.

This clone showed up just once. CDR3 DNA: TGTGCCAGCAGTGTTGTAGGGGCCCCCATTCAGTACTTC. The encoded protein is CASSVVGAPIQYF. The chain recombines TRBV25-1 with TRBJ2-4, with D possibly being TRBD1 (5 bases). The CDR3 consists of 13 residues. Germline CDR1 and CDR2: MGHDK and SYGVNS. Trimming cost V 4 bases and J 9 bases, with 13 bases left between them.

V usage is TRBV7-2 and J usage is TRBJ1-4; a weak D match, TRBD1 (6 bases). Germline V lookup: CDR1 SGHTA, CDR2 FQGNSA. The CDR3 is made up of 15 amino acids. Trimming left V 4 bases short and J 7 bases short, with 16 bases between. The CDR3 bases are TGTGCCAGCAGCTACCAACGGGGGGCGGGTGAAAAACTGTTTTTT. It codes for CASSYQRGAGEKLFF.

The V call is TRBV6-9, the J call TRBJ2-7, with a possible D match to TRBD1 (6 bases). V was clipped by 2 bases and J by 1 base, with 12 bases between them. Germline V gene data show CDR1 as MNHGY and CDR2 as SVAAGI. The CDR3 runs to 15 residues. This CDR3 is CASSYPLTGSYEQYF. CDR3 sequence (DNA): TGTGCCAGCAGTTATCCCCTGACAGGTTCCTACGAGCAGTACTTC.

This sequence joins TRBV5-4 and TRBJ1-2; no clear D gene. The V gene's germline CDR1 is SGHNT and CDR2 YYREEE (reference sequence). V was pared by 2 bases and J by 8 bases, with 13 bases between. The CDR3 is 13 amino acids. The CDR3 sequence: CASSLYGHEGYTF. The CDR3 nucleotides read TGTGCCAGCAGCTTATATGGCCATGAGGGCTACACCTTC.

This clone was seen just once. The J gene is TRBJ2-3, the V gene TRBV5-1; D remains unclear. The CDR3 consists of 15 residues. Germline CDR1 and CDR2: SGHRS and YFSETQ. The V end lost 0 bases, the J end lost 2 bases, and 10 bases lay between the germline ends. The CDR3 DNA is TGCGCCAGCAGCTTGGGTAGCCGCCTCACAGATACGCAGTATTTT. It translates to CASSLGSRLTDTQYF.

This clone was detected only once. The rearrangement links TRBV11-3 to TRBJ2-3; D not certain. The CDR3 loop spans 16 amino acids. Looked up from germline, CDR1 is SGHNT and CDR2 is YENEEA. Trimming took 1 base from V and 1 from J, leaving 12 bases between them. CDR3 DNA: TGTGCCAGCAGCTTAGCGCCCCAGCGTCGCACAGATACGCAGTATTTT. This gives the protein CASSLAPQRRTDTQYF.

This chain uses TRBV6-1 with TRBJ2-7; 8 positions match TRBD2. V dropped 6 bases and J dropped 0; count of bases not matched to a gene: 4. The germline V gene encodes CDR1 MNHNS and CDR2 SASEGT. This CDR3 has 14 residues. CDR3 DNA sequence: TGTGCCAGCAGCCCCGGGGGGGTCTCCTACGAGCAGTACTTC. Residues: CASSPGGVSYEQYF.

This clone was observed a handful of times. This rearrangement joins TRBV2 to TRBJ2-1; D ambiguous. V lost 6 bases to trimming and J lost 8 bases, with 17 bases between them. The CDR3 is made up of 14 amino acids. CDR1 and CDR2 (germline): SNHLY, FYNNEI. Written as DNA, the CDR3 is TGTGCCAGCAGCTCCCAAGGAACAGTCGATGAGCAGTTCTTC. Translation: CASSSQGTVDEQFF.

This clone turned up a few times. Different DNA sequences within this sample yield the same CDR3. In DNA form, the CDR3 reads TGTGCCAGCAGCCTTGCAGGACAGGGGCAGGGCGAGCAGTACTTC. Translating gives CASSLAGQGQGEQYF. This rearrangement joins TRBV11-2 to TRBJ2-7, with 9 bases matching TRBD1. The CDR3 length is 15 residues. The germline V gene encodes CDR1 SGHAT and CDR2 FQNNGV. J was trimmed by 6 bases and V by 5 bases; bases with no gene match: 11.

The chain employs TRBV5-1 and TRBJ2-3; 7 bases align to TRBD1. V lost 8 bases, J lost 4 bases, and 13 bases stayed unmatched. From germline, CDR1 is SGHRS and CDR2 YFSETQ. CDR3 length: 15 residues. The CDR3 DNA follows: TGCGCCAGTCAGACTTCCGGGACAGTGTCAGATACGCAGTATTTT. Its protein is CASQTSGTVSDTQYF.

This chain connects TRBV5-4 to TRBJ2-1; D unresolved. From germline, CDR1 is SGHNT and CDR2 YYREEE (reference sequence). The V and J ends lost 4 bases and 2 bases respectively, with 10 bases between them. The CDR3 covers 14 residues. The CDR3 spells CASSGGPAYNEQFF. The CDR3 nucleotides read TGTGCCAGCAGCGGTGGTCCGGCCTACAATGAGCAGTTCTTC.

This CDR3 is CASSWADSPYGYTF. The CDR3 DNA sequence: TGTGCCAGCAGTTGGGCCGACAGCCCCTATGGCTACACCTTC. The gene calls are TRBV6-5 and TRBJ1-2, with a weak D call TRBD1 (5 bases). CDR3 length equals 14 residues. V lost 4 bases, J lost 4 bases, and 13 bases lay in between. The germline V gene encodes CDR1 MNHEY and CDR2 SVGAGI.

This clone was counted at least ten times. CDR3 DNA sequence: TGTGCCAGCAGCTTGGTCTTAGCAAATGAGCAGTTCTTC. Translation: CASSLVLANEQFF. The rearrangement uses TRBV5-4 and TRBJ2-1, with D hard to call. The V end lost 0 bases, the J end lost 7 bases, and 8 bases lay between the germline ends. The CDR3 covers 13 residues. Germline V gives CDR1 SGHNT, CDR2 YYREEE (reference sequence).

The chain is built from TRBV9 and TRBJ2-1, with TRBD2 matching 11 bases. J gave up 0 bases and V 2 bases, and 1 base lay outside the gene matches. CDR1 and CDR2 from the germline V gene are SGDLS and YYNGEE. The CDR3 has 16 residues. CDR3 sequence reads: CASSVSGRASYNEQFF. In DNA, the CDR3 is TGTGCCAGCAGCGTTAGCGGGAGGGCCTCCTACAATGAGCAGTTCTTC.

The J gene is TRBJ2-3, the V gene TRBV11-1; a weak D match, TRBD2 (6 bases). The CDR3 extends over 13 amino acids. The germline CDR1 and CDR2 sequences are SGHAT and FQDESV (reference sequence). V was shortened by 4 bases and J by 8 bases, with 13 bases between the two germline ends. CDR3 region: CASSSKAGVTQYF. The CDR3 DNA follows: TGTGCCAGCAGCTCGAAAGCGGGTGTTACGCAGTATTTT.

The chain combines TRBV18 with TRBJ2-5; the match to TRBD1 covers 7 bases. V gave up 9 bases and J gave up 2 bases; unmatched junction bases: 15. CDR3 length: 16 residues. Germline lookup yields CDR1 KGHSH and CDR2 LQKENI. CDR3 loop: CARARRNRGAQETQYF. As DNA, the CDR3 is TGTGCCAGGGCCCGAAGGAACAGGGGTGCGCAAGAGACCCAGTACTTC.

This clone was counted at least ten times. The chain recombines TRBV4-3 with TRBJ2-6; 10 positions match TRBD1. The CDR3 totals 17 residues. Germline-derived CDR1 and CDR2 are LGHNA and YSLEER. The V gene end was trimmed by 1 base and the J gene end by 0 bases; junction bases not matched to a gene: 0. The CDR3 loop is CASSQGDRGSGANVLTF. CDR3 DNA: TGCGCCAGCAGCCAAGGGGACAGGGGCTCTGGGGCCAACGTCCTGACTTTC.

DNA for the CDR3: TGTGCCAGCAGTTGGACAGCTAACTATGGCTACACCTTC. Translated, it gives CASSWTANYGYTF. This chain joins TRBV7-2 and TRBJ1-2; possibly TRBD1 for D (6 bases). Trimming took off 6 bases at V and 0 bases at J, with 8 bases between the two ends. CDR3 length: 13 amino acids. Per germline, CDR1 SGHTA and CDR2 FQGNSA.

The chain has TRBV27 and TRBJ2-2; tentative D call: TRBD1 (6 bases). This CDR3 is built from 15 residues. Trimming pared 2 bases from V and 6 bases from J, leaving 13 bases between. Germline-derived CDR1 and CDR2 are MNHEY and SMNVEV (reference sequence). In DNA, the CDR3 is TGTGCCAGCAGTTTACAGGGGCGAGATCCCGGGGAGCTGTTTTTT. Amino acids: CASSLQGRDPGELFF.

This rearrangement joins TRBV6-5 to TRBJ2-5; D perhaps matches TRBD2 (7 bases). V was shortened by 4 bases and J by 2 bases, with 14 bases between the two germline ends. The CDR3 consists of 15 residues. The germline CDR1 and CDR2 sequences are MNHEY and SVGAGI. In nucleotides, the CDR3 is TGTGCCAGCAGTTCTCCAGCGGGACAACAAGAGACCCAGTACTTC. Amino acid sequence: CASSSPAGQQETQYF.

The DNA of the CDR3 is TGTGCCAGCAGCTTGGCCGAGACAGGGGTCCACGAGCAGTACTTC. Translated: CASSLAETGVHEQYF. The chain carries TRBV5-4 and TRBJ2-7; 8 bases are a match to TRBD1. This CDR3 has 15 residues. Trimming removed 0 bases from V and 5 bases from J; junction bases left unmatched: 7. Germline V gene sequence: CDR1 SGHNT, CDR2 YYREEE (reference sequence).

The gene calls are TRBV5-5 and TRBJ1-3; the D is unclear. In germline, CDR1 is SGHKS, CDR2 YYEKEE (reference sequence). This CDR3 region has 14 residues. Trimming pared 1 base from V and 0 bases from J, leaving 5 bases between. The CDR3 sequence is CASSLWHSGNTIYF. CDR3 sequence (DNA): TGTGCCAGCAGCTTGTGGCACTCTGGAAACACCATATATTTT.

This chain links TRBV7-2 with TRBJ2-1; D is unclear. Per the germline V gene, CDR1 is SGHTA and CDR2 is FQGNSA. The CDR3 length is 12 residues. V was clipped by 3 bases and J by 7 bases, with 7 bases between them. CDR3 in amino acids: CASSFMGNEQFF. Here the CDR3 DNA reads TGTGCCAGCAGCTTTATGGGGAATGAGCAGTTCTTC.

The CDR3 DNA sequence: TGCGCCAGCAGCCCGCCGGGGGATACGCAGTATTTT. Its protein is CASSPPGDTQYF. The chain joins TRBV5-1 to TRBJ2-3, with D possibly matching TRBD2 (5 bases). Germline V CDR1 and CDR2: SGHRS, YFSETQ. Trimming removed 4 bases from V and 6 bases from J, with 9 bases in between. The CDR3 loop spans 12 amino acids.

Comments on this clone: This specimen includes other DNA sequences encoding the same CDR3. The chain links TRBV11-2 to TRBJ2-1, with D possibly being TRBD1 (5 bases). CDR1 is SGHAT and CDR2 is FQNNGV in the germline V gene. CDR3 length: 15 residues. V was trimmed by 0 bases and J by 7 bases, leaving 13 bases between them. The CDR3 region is CASSLERTNYNEQFF. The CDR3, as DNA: TGTGCCAGCAGCTTAGAGAGGACAAATTATAATGAGCAGTTCTTC.

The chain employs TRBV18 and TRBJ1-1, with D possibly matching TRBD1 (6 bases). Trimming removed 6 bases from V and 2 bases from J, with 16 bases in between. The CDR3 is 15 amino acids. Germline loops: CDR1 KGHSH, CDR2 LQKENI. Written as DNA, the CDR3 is TGTGCCAGCTCCCCTACATCGGGGGGCAACACTGAAGCTTTCTTT. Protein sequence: CASSPTSGGNTEAFF.